Below, one T cell receptor (beta chain) is given with its context. This sample is part of a study of blood T cell repertoires in COVID-19. Study-wide context: Sites in the United States, Italy and Spain provided acute and convalescent COVID-19 samples.

How the authors handled the data: Amplification of reference gene primers provided the estimated nucleated cell counts. Data came from immunoSEQ multiplex PCR; TCRdb stores just in-frame clones and leaves some out. That table supplies the V and J calls and clone size; D and trimming were determined from the DNA. The sample yields tens of thousands of clones, 87% seen once. Sequencing was carried out using peripheral blood. The TCR comes from a man of 80 years or more with active COVID-19.

The CDR3 protein is CASSPSRVGEQYF. The CDR3 region has the DNA TGTGCCAGCAGCCCAAGTCGGGTCGGCGAGCAGTACTTC. The chain links TRBV7-2 to TRBJ2-7; no clear D. Germline V gene sequence: CDR1 SGHTA, CDR2 FQGNSA. V lost 5 bases and J 6 bases, leaving 14 bases between the germline ends. The CDR3 totals 13 residues.